The 24 T cell receptor beta chains given below trace back to one sample, sequenced in a study of T-cell reconstitution after alpha-beta-depleted transplantation in children. Preparation of the TCRbeta library used unique molecular identifiers. One entry per CDR3 protein results from TCRdb running MiXCR on the PCR reads. Of about 980,000 distinct CDR3 sequences listed, around 30% are singletons. The specimen was PBMCs, mostly from graft donor cells, collected 360 days after TCRalphabeta/CD19-depleted stem cell transplant. Receptors were obtained from a boy under three years old who had a stem cell transplant for SCID, so the T cells may come from the graft donor.

The rearrangement joins TRBV5-5 to TRBJ2-2; a possible D gene is TRBD1 (5 bases). The CDR3 sequence is 14 residues long. CDR1 and CDR2 from the germline V gene are SGHKS and YYEKEE (reference sequence). Trimming took 2 bases from V and 4 from J, leaving 9 bases between them. CDR3 protein: CASSFMGPTGELFF. The CDR3 DNA follows: TGTGCCAGCAGCTTCATGGGGCCCACCGGGGAGCTGTTTTTT.

The J gene is TRBJ1-1, the V gene TRBV20-1, with 9 bases aligning to TRBD1. The CDR3 extends over 12 amino acids. V lost 3 bases, J lost 5 bases, and 1 base stayed unmatched. Germline CDR1 DFQATT, CDR2 SNEGSKA (reference sequence). This CDR3 is CSASGTGTEAFF. CDR3 in DNA: TGCAGTGCTAGCGGGACAGGGACTGAAGCTTTCTTT.

This clonotype was counted between two and nine times. The chain carries TRBV5-1 and TRBJ2-5; maybe TRBD1 (5 bases). V was pared by 4 bases and J by 4 bases, with 11 bases between. CDR1 SGHRS and CDR2 YFSETQ come from the germline V gene. The CDR3 runs to 13 residues. Here the CDR3 DNA reads TGCGCCAGCAGCCGGACACGAACAGAGACCCAGTACTTC. It encodes CASSRTRTETQYF.

This chain joins TRBV5-1 and TRBJ1-1; no clear D gene. The germline V gene has CDR1 SGHRS and CDR2 YFSETQ. The CDR3 runs to 16 residues. The V gene lost 0 bases and the J gene lost 0 bases, with 12 bases spanning the gap. CDR3 in amino acids: CASSLVSGAMNTEAFF. Written as DNA, the CDR3 is TGCGCCAGCAGCTTGGTATCAGGAGCAATGAACACTGAAGCTTTCTTT.

The chain recombines TRBV12-3 or TRBV12-4 with TRBJ2-5; TRBD1 aligns across 12 bases. This CDR3 has 15 amino acids. The V segment lost 4 bases and the J segment 3 bases; nucleotides outside the gene matches: 3. Here the CDR3 DNA reads TGTGCCAGCAGTTCGGGACAGGGGGCGGAAGAGACCCAGTACTTC. This sequence encodes CASSSGQGAEETQYF.

In its sample, this clonotype was seen a few times. V and J are TRBV29-1 and TRBJ2-7; 9 bases agree with TRBD1. The CDR3 spans 14 residues. V lost 7 bases and J lost 5; bases outside the gene matches: 12. Germline V gene data show CDR1 as SQVTM and CDR2 as ANQGSEA. The CDR3: CSGRTGAFSNEQYF. CDR3 coding DNA: TGCAGCGGCCGGACAGGGGCCTTTTCCAACGAGCAGTACTTC.

The rearrangement links TRBV20-1 to TRBJ1-6; TRBD1 matches at 7 bases. Per germline, CDR1 DFQATT and CDR2 SNEGSKA (reference sequence). V gave up 6 bases and J gave up 7 bases; unmatched junction bases: 12. This CDR3 has 15 amino acids. CDR3 sequence: CSAKPRTGPNSPLHF. CDR3 DNA: TGCAGTGCAAAGCCCCGGACAGGACCGAATTCACCCCTCCACTTT.

The chain links TRBV24-1 to TRBJ2-1, with TRBD1 matching 9 bases. The CDR3 is 18 residues long. In germline, CDR1 is KGHDR, CDR2 SFDVKD. Losses at the gene ends were 9 bases for V and 4 bases for J; bases not matched to a gene: 18. The CDR3 nucleotides are TGTGCCACCTCCGCTGACAGGGGGTTCTTCCCCTTATACAATGAGCAGTTCTTC. It codes for CATSADRGFFPLYNEQFF.

The chain's CDR3 is CSAINRGNQPQHF. The CDR3 nucleotides read TGCAGTGCTATAAACCGGGGCAATCAGCCCCAGCATTTT. The chain combines TRBV20-1 with TRBJ1-5; no clear D gene. The CDR3 totals 13 residues. V lost 4 bases and J lost 2, with 9 bases in between. Germline values: CDR1 DFQATT, CDR2 SNEGSKA (reference sequence).

The V call is TRBV7-6, the J call TRBJ1-1; D might be TRBD1 (5 bases). CDR3 length: 15 amino acids. Looked up from germline, CDR1 is SGHVS and CDR2 is FNYEAQ. The V end was cut by 1 base, the J end by 1 base, with 10 bases between. The CDR3 coding sequence is TGTGCCAGCAGCTTAGAGGTGGGGCAGAACACTGAAGCTTTCTTT. This encodes CASSLEVGQNTEAFF. The full variable domain, its missing parts supplied by reference TRBV7-6 and TRBJ1-1, is GAGVSQSPRYKVTKRGQDVALRCDPISGHVSLYWYRQALGQGPEFLTYFNYEAQQDKSGLPNDRFSAERPEGSISTLTIQRTEQRDSAMYRCASSLEVGQNTEAFFGQGTRLTVV.

This clonotype has just a few counts. The chain couples TRBV5-1 to TRBJ2-7; 10 bases are a match to TRBD2. The CDR3 spans 18 residues. V lost 6 bases to trimming and J lost 0 bases; unmatched junction nucleotides: 15. CDR1 and CDR2 from the germline V gene are SGHRS and YFSETQ. The CDR3 reads CASTFRASSGGLSYEQYF. CDR3 coding DNA: TGCGCCAGCACCTTTCGGGCCTCTAGCGGGGGCCTCTCCTACGAGCAGTACTTC.

This clonotype was counted only a few times. The V gene is TRBV20-1, the J gene TRBJ2-1; 9 positions match TRBD2. V shed 5 bases, J shed 4 bases, and the junction held 6 bases outside the gene matches. Germline V CDR1 and CDR2: DFQATT, SNEGSKA (reference sequence). This CDR3 has 14 residues. The CDR3, as DNA: TGCAGTGCTCCTCGGAGCGGGGGGTACAATGAGCAGTTCTTC. It translates to CSAPRSGGYNEQFF.

The gene calls are TRBV12-3 or TRBV12-4 and TRBJ2-1, with 8 positions matching TRBD2. The CDR3 is made up of 17 amino acids. Unmatched junction bases numbered 19, after V lost 7 bases and J lost 8 bases. The CDR3 here is CASIPRPARLAGDEQFF. DNA for the CDR3: TGTGCCAGCATCCCCCGCCCCGCCCGCCTAGCGGGCGATGAGCAGTTCTTC.

This clonotype was picked up many times. V is TRBV12-3 or TRBV12-4 and J is TRBJ2-2; D could derive from TRBD1 or TRBD2 (6 bases each). Trimming took off 7 bases at V and 4 bases at J, with 16 bases between the two ends. This CDR3 has 15 residues. The CDR3 reads CASNFGGSGTGELFF. The CDR3 DNA reads as TGTGCCAGCAATTTCGGGGGCTCTGGCACCGGGGAGCTGTTTTTT.

This clonotype was found many times. The chain joins TRBV25-1 to TRBJ2-2; D perhaps matches TRBD1 (6 bases). V shed 4 bases and J shed 3 bases, with 15 bases lying between them. Germline CDR1 is MGHDK and CDR2 is SYGVNS. The CDR3 loop spans 16 amino acids. The CDR3 nucleotides read TGTGCCAGCAGTGCCTCCGGGACACCATACACCGGGGAGCTGTTTTTT. This sequence encodes CASSASGTPYTGELFF. Supplemented by reference TRBV25-1 and TRBJ2-2, the full variable domain reads EADIYQTPRYLVIGTGKKITLECSQTMGHDKMYWYQQDPGMELHLIHYSYGVNSTEKGDLSSESTVSRIRTEHFPLTLESARPSHTSQYLCASSASGTPYTGELFFGEGSRLTVL.

This chain connects TRBV7-8 to TRBJ2-3, with 10 bases lining up with TRBD2. After removal of 5 bases from V and 14 bases from J, the junction contained 4 bases not matched to a gene. The length of the CDR3 is 11 residues. Per the germline V gene, CDR1 is SGHVS and CDR2 is FQNEAQ. The CDR3 is CASSRSGGWYF. In nucleotides, the CDR3 is TGTGCCAGCAGCCGTAGCGGGGGGTGGTATTTT.

The chain recombines TRBV9 with TRBJ2-2; D not certain. The CDR3 contains 15 residues. V dropped 5 bases and J dropped 8 bases, with 19 bases sitting between them. Germline CDR1 and CDR2: SGDLS and YYNGEE. CDR3 residues: CASSRFVGLTGELFF. Written as DNA, the CDR3 is TGTGCCAGCAGTCGGTTCGTGGGTTTGACGGGGGAGCTGTTTTTT.

This rearrangement joins TRBV7-8 to TRBJ1-2; 8 nucleotides align to TRBD1. The CDR3 runs to 15 residues. Germline lookup yields CDR1 SGHVS and CDR2 FQNEAQ. With 1 base clipped from V and 7 bases from J, the junction kept 8 bases outside the gene matches. In nucleotides, the CDR3 is TGTGCCAGCAGCTTAGAATTGCCAGGGGGCTCTGGCTACACCTTC. Residues: CASSLELPGGSGYTF. The full variable domain, completed using reference TRBV7-8 and TRBJ1-2, is GAGVSQSPRYKVAKRGQDVALRCDPISGHVSLFWYQQALGQGPEFLTYFQNEAQLDKSGLPSDRFFAERPEGSVSTLKIQRTQQEDSAVYLCASSLELPGGSGYTFGSGTRLTVV.

This clonotype came up a few times. This chain joins TRBV4-2 and TRBJ1-1, with a possible D match to TRBD1 (6 bases). The CDR3 spans 16 residues. Germline CDR1 is LGHNA and CDR2 is YNFKEQ. With 0 bases removed from V and 1 base from J, the gap between germline ends came to 12 bases. CDR3 loop: CASSQEGQTSNTEAFF. In nucleotides, the CDR3 is TGTGCCAGCAGCCAAGAAGGACAGACCTCGAACACTGAAGCTTTCTTT.

The rearrangement links TRBV11-3 to TRBJ1-1; D may be TRBD1 (6 bases). V was clipped by 4 bases and J by 9 bases, with 12 bases between them. The V gene's germline CDR1 is SGHNT and CDR2 YENEEA. The length of the CDR3 is 12 residues. Written as DNA, the CDR3 is TGTGCCAGCAGCTCCTCAGGGGAAAAAGCTTTCTTT. Residues: CASSSSGEKAFF.

V and J are TRBV5-6 and TRBJ1-2; D possibly corresponds to TRBD1 (6 bases). The CDR3 spans 14 residues. Germline CDR1 is SGHDT and CDR2 is YYEEEE. V was clipped by 3 bases and J by 0 bases, with 9 bases between them. CDR3 loop: CASSWGTPNYGYTF. The CDR3 bases are TGTGCCAGCAGCTGGGGGACACCTAACTATGGCTACACCTTC.

This clonotype was seen only a few times. The genes are TRBV29-1 and TRBJ2-3; D remains unclear. V was clipped by 3 bases and J by 4 bases, with 5 bases between them. The CDR3 loop spans 11 amino acids. CDR1 is SQVTM, CDR2 ANQGSEA, per germline. In nucleotides, the CDR3 is TGCAGCGTTGAGCTGTCAGATACGCAGTATTTT. This codes for CSVELSDTQYF.

Only a few counts were recorded for this clonotype. V gene TRBV28 combines with J gene TRBJ2-3, with D perhaps TRBD2 (5 bases). Looked up from germline, CDR1 is MDHEN and CDR2 is SYDVKM. V was pared by 5 bases and J by 7 bases, with 10 bases between. The CDR3 extends over 12 amino acids. CDR3 sequence reads: CASSRRGNTQYF. CDR3 sequence (DNA): TGTGCCAGCAGTCGACGGGGAAATACGCAGTATTTT.

V usage is TRBV6-1 and J usage is TRBJ2-5; no definite D call. The CDR3 runs 13 residues. The germline gives CDR1 MNHNS, CDR2 SASEGT. V was trimmed by 1 base and J by 2 bases, leaving 5 bases between them. The CDR3, as DNA: TGTGCCAGCAGTGAAGAAAGGCAAGAGACCCAGTACTTC. It yields the protein CASSEERQETQYF.